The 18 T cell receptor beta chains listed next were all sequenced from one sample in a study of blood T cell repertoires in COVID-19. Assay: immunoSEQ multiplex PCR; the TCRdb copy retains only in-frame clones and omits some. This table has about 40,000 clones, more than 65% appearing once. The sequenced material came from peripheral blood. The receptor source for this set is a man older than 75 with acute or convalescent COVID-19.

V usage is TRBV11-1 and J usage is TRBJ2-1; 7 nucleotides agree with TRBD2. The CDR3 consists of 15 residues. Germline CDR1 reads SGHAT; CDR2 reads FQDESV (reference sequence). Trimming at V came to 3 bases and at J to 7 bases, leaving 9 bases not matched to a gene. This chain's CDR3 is CASSFPASGINEQFF. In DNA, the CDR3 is TGTGCCAGCAGCTTTCCCGCCAGCGGGATTAATGAGCAGTTCTTC.

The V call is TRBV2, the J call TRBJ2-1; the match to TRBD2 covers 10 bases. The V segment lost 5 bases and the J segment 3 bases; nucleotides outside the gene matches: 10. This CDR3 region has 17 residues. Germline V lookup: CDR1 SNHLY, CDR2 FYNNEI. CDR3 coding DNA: TGTGCCAGCAGTCCCCTGGGGGGACTAGCGCTCTACAATGAGCAGTTCTTC. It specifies CASSPLGGLALYNEQFF.

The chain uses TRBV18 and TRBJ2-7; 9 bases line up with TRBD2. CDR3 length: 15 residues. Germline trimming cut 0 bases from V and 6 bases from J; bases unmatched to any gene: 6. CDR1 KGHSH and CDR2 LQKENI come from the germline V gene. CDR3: CASSPPAGGPREQYF. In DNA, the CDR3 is TGTGCCAGCTCACCACCCGCGGGAGGGCCACGCGAGCAGTACTTC. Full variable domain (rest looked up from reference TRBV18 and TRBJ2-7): NAGVMQNPRHLVRRRGQEARLRCSPMKGHSHVYWYRQLPEEGLKFMVYLQKENIIDESGMPKERFSAEFPKEGPSILRIQQVVRGDSAAYFCASSPPAGGPREQYFGPGTRLTVT.

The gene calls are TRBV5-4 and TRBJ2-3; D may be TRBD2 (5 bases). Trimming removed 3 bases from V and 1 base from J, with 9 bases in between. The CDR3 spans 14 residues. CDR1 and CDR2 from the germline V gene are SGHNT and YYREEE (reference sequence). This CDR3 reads CASSSARGTDTQYF. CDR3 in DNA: TGTGCCAGCAGCTCGGCGCGGGGCACAGATACGCAGTATTTT.

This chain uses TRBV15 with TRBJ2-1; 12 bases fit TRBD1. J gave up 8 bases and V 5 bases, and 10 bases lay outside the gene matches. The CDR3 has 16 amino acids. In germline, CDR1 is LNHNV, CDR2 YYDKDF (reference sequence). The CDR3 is CATSLHRDRGLYEQFF. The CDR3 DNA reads TGTGCCACCAGCTTACACCGGGACAGGGGGCTGTATGAGCAGTTCTTC.

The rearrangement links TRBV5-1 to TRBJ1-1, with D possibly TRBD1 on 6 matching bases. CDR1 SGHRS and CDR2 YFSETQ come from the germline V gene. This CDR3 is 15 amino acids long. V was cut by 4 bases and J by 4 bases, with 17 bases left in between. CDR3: CASSPGASGATEAFF. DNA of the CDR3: TGCGCCAGCAGCCCAGGGGCAAGCGGCGCCACTGAAGCTTTCTTT.

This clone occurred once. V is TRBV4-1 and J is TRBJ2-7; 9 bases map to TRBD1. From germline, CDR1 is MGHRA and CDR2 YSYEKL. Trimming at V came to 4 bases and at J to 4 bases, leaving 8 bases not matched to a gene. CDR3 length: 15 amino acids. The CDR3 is CASSRSGTGQYEQYF. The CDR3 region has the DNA TGCGCCAGCAGCCGTTCCGGGACAGGGCAGTACGAGCAGTACTTC.

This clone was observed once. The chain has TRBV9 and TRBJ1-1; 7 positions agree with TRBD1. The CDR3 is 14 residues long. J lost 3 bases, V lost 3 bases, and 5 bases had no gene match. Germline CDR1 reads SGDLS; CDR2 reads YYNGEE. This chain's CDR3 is CASSARGRYTEAFF. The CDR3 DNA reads TGTGCCAGCAGCGCCAGGGGGAGGTACACTGAAGCTTTCTTT.

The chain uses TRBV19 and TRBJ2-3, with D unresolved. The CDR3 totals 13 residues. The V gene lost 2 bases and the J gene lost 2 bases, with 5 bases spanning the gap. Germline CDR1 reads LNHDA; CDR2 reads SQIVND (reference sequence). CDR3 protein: CASSIRVTDTQYF. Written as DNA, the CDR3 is TGTGCCAGTAGTATAAGAGTCACAGATACGCAGTATTTT.

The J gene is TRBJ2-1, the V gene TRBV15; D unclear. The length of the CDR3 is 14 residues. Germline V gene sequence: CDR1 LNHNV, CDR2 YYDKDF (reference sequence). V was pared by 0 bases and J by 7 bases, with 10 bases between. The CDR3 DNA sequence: TGTGCCACCAGCAGAGATTCCGGGTGGAATGAGCAGTTCTTC. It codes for CATSRDSGWNEQFF. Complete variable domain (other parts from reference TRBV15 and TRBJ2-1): DAMVIQNPRYQVTQFGKPVTLSCSQTLNHNVMYWYQQKSSQAPKLLFHYYDKDFNNEADTPDNFQSRRPNTSFCFLDIRSPGLGDTAMYLCATSRDSGWNEQFFGPGTRLTVL.

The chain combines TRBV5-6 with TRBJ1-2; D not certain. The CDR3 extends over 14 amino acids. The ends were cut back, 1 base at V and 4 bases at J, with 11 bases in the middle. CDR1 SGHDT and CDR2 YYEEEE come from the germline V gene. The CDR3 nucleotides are TGTGCCAGCAGCTTGCCAGGTATCGTCTATGGCTACACCTTC. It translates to CASSLPGIVYGYTF.

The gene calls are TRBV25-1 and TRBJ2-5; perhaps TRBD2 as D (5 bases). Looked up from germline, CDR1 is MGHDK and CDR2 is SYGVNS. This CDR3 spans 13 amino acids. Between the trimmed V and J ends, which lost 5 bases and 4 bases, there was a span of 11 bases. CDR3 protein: CASSPGMGETQYF. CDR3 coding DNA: TGTGCCAGCAGTCCCGGGATGGGAGAGACCCAGTACTTC. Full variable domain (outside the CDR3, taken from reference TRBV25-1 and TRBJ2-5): EADIYQTPRYLVIGTGKKITLECSQTMGHDKMYWYQQDPGMELHLIHYSYGVNSTEKGDLSSESTVSRIRTEHFPLTLESARPSHTSQYLCASSPGMGETQYFGPGTRLLVL.

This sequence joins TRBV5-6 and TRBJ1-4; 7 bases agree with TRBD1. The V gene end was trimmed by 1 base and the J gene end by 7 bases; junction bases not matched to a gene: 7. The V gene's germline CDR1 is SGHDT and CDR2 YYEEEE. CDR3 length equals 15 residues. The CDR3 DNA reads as TGTGCCAGCAGCTTGATTCGACAGGGAGGTGAAAAACTGTTTTTT. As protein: CASSLIRQGGEKLFF.

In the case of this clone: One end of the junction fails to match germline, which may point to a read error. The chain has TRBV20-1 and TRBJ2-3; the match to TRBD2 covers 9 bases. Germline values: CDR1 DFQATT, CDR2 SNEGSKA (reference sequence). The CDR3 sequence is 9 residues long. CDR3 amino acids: CSAPGRGGF. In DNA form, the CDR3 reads TGCAGTGCTCCTGGGCGGGGGGGCTTT.

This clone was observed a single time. The chain's CDR3 is CSVLVSSGNTIYF. The CDR3, as DNA: TGCAGCGTTTTGGTCAGCTCTGGAAACACCATATATTTT. The V gene is TRBV29-1, the J gene TRBJ1-3; D not resolved. Germline CDR1 reads SQVTM; CDR2 reads ANQGSEA. This CDR3 is 13 amino acids long. Trimming stripped 5 bases from V and 0 bases from J, with 8 bases between.

The CDR3 DNA sequence: TGCAGCGTTGGAAAATCTCTTGAGGAGACCCAGTACTTC. As protein: CSVGKSLEETQYF. The V gene is TRBV29-1, the J gene TRBJ2-5; D ambiguous. Germline V CDR1 and CDR2: SQVTM, ANQGSEA. The V gene lost 4 bases and the J gene lost 5 bases, with 14 bases spanning the gap. The length of the CDR3 is 13 residues.

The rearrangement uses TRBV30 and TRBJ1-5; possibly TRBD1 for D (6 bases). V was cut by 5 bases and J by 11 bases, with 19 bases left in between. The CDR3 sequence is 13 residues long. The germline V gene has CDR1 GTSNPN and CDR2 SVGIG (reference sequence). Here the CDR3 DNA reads TGTGCCTGGTCCAGGGGCCCGGGTATGGCCCAGCATTTT. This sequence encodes CAWSRGPGMAQHF.

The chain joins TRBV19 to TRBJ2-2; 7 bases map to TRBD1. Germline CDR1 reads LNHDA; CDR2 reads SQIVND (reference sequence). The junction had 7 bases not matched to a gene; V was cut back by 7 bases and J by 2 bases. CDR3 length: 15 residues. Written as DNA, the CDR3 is TGTGCCAGTACTGGGCGGACAGGTAACACCGGGGAGCTGTTTTTT. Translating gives CASTGRTGNTGELFF.